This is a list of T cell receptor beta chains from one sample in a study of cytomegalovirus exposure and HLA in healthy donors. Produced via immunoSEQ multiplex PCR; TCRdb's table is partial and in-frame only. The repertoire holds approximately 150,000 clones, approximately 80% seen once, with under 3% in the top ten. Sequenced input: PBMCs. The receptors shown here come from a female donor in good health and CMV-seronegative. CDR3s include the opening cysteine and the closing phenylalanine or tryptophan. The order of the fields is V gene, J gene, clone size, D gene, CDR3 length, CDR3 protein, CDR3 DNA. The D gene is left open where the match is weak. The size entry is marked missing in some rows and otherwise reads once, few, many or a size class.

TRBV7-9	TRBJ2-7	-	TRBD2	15	CASSLGLAGGYEQYF	TGTGCCAGCAGCTTAGGGTTAGCGGGAGGGTACGAGCAGTACTTC
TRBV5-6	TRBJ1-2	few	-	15	CASSQDSSFDYGYTF	TGTGCCAGCAGCCAAGACAGTTCTTTCGACTATGGCTACACCTTC
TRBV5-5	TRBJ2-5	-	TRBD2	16	CASSPTSGGYQETQYF	TGTGCCAGCAGCCCGACTAGCGGGGGGTACCAAGAGACCCAGTACTTC
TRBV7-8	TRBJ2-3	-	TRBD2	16	CASSPPASGTLDTQYF	TGTGCCAGCAGCCCCCCGGCTAGCGGGACTCTAGATACGCAGTATTTT
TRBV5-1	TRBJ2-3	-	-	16	CASSRTGGRGSDTQYF	TGCGCCAGCAGCAGGACTGGGGGGAGGGGGAGCGATACGCAGTATTTT
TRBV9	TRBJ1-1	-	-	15	CASSGIQGSDTEAFF	TGTGCCAGCAGCGGAATACAGGGTTCAGACACTGAAGCTTTCTTT
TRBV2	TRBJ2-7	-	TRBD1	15	CASTDRGVGGYEQYF	TGTGCCAGCACGGACAGGGGAGTGGGCGGTTACGAGCAGTACTTC
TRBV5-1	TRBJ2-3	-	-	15	CASRSSGTSTDTQYF	TGCGCCAGCAGATCTTCCGGGACTAGCACAGATACGCAGTATTTT
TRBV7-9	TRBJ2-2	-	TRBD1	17	CASRRRPGQRNTGELFF	TGTGCCAGCAGAAGGCGACCGGGACAGAGAAACACCGGGGAGCTGTTTTTT
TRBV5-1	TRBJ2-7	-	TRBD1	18	CASSLGPLSRDRAREQYF	TGCGCCAGCAGCTTGGGTCCCCTATCACGGGACAGGGCCCGCGAGCAGTACTTC
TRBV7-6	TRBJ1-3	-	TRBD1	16	CASSASGTGAGNTIYF	TGTGCCAGCAGCGCCTCCGGGACAGGGGCTGGAAACACCATATATTTT
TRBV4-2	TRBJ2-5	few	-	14	CASSQGSGEETQYF	TGTGCCAGCAGCCAAGGGTCGGGTGAAGAGACCCAGTACTTC
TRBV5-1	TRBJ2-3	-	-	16	CASSLGIGGATDTQYF	TGCGCCAGCAGCTTGGGAATAGGGGGGGCCACAGATACGCAGTATTTT
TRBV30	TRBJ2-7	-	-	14	CAWSVTGFSYEQYF	TGTGCCTGGAGTGTAACGGGGTTTTCCTACGAGCAGTACTTC
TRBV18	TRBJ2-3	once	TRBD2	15	CASSPGLVGTDTQYF	TGTGCCAGCTCACCCGGACTAGTGGGCACAGATACGCAGTATTTT
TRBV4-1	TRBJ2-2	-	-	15	CASSQDRAGTGELFF	TGCGCCAGCAGCCAAGATAGGGCGGGCACCGGGGAGCTGTTTTTT
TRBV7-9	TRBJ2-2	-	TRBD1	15	CASSAAGQGVGELFF	TGTGCCAGCAGCGCGGCGGGACAGGGAGTCGGGGAGCTGTTTTTT
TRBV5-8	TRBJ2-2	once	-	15	CASSLVQGNTGELFF	TGTGCCAGCAGCTTGGTGCAGGGGAACACCGGGGAGCTGTTTTTT
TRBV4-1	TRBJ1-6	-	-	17	CASSPEATPDYNSPLHF	TGCGCCAGCAGCCCCGAGGCTACCCCTGACTATAATTCACCCCTCCACTTT
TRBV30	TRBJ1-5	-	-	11	CAWSQGTPQHF	TGTGCCTGGAGCCAGGGAACCCCCCAGCATTTT
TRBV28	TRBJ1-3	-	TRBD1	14	CASNSDRAGNTIYF	TGTGCCAGCAATTCGGACAGGGCTGGAAACACCATATATTTT
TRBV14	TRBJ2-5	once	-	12	CASSQAGETQYF	TGTGCCAGCAGCCAAGCCGGGGAGACCCAGTACTTC
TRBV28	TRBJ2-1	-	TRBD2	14	CASSVSGRGGEQFF	TGTGCCAGCAGTGTGAGCGGGAGGGGCGGGGAGCAGTTCTTC
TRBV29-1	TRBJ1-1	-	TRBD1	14	CSVEPGQGYTEAFF	TGCAGCGTTGAACCGGGACAGGGATACACTGAAGCTTTCTTT
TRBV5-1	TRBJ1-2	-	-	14	CASSTGTTNYGYTF	TGCGCCAGCAGCACCGGGACAACCAACTATGGCTACACCTTC
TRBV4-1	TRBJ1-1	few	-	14	CASSLAGFGTEAFF	TGCGCCAGCAGCCTGGCAGGGTTCGGAACTGAAGCTTTCTTT
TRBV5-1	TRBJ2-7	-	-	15	CASSLQGFSGSEQYF	TGCGCCAGCAGCCTCCAAGGGTTTAGCGGCAGTGAGCAGTACTTC
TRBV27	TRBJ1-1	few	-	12	CASSIRGTEAFF	TGTGCCAGCAGTATTAGGGGAACTGAAGCTTTCTTT
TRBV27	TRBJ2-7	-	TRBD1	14	CASSTRTGNYEQYF	TGTGCCAGCAGTACGCGGACAGGAAACTACGAGCAGTACTTC
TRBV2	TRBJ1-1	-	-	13	CASSNNRNTEAFF	TGTGCCAGCAGTAATAACAGAAACACTGAAGCTTTCTTT
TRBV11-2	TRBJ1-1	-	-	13	CASSADRNTEAFF	TGTGCCAGCAGCGCCGACAGAAACACTGAAGCTTTCTTT
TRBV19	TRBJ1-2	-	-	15	CASSSGPGVNYGYTF	TGTGCCAGTAGTAGCGGGCCAGGGGTGAACTATGGCTACACCTTC
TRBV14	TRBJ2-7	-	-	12	CASSQDELEQYF	TGTGCCAGCAGCCAAGACGAACTCGAGCAGTACTTC
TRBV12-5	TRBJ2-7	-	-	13	CASGNRVIYEQYF	TGTGCTAGTGGCAACAGGGTAATCTACGAGCAGTACTTC
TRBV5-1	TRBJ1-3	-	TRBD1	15	CASSIGQGTGNTIYF	TGCGCCAGCAGCATCGGACAGGGCACTGGAAACACCATATATTTT
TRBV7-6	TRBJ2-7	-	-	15	CASSLTEMSSYEQYF	TGTGCCAGCAGCTTAACCGAAATGAGCTCCTACGAGCAGTACTTC
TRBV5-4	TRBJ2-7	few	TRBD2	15	CASSGGVAGDYEQYF	TGTGCCAGCAGCGGGGGGGTAGCGGGAGACTACGAGCAGTACTTC
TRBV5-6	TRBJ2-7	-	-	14	CASSFLTIRGEQYF	TGTGCCAGCAGCTTTTTAACAATACGGGGGGAGCAGTACTTC
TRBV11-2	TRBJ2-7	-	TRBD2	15	CASSLLAGLSYEQYF	TGTGCCAGCAGCTTACTAGCGGGCCTGTCCTACGAGCAGTACTTC
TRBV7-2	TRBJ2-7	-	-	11	CASGQGSEQYF	TGTGCCAGCGGCCAGGGGTCCGAGCAGTACTTC
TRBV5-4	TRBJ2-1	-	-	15	CASSFGQMTYNEQFF	TGTGCCAGCAGCTTTGGACAGATGACCTACAATGAGCAGTTCTTC
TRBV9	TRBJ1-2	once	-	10	CASSGPGYTF	TGTGCCAGCAGCGGTCCAGGCTACACCTTC
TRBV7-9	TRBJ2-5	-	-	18	CASSLAGLSKGDRETQYF	TGTGCCAGCAGCTTAGCGGGTCTGAGTAAGGGAGATCGAGAGACCCAGTACTTC
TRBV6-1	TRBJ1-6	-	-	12	CASSETVSPLHF	TGTGCCAGCAGTGAAACAGTTTCACCCCTCCACTTT
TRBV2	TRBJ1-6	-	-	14	CASSEVDNLTPLHF	TGTGCCAGCAGTGAAGTAGATAACCTCACCCCCCTCCACTTT
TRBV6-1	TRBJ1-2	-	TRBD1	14	CASTLDRAAAGYTF	TGTGCCAGCACCCTTGACAGGGCGGCGGCCGGCTACACCTTC
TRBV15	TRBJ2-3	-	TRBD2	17	CATSRDWGSGGADTQYF	TGTGCCACCAGCAGAGATTGGGGAAGCGGGGGGGCAGATACGCAGTATTTT
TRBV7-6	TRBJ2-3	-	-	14	CASSLEASTDTQYF	TGTGCCAGCAGCTTAGAAGCTAGCACAGATACGCAGTATTTT
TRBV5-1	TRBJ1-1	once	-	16	CASSASGVQSNTEAFF	TGCGCCAGCAGCGCTAGCGGGGTGCAGTCGAACACTGAAGCTTTCTTT
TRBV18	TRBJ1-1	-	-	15	CASSLKTVTNAEAFF	TGTGCCAGCTCACTGAAGACAGTTACCAACGCTGAAGCTTTCTTT
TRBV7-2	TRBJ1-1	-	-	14	CASSLKQSEAEAFF	TGTGCCAGCAGCCTAAAGCAGTCGGAGGCTGAAGCTTTCTTT
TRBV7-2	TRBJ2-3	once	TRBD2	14	CASSSLSGRDTQYF	TGTGCCAGCAGCTCCCTTAGCGGGAGAGATACGCAGTATTTT
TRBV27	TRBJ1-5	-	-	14	CASSKQGPNQPQHF	TGTGCCAGCAGTAAACAGGGTCCCAATCAGCCCCAGCATTTT
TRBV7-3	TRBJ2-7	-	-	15	CASSQSRGPGGEQYF	TGTGCCAGCAGCCAATCCAGGGGGCCGGGGGGCGAGCAGTACTTC